One and the same sample provided the 8 T cell receptor beta chains below, sequenced in a study of blood T cell repertoires in COVID-19. Produced via immunoSEQ multiplex PCR; TCRdb's table is partial and in-frame only. The profile covers roughly 190,000 clones, with roughly 80% appearing a single time and around 6.1% taken by the ten largest. Sequencing was performed on peripheral blood. The receptors shown here come from a woman between 40 and 55 years old with acute or convalescent COVID-19.

V usage is TRBV19 and J usage is TRBJ1-2, with TRBD1 matching over 10 bases. The CDR3 runs 14 residues. CDR1 and CDR2 (germline): LNHDA, SQIVND (reference sequence). Losses at the gene ends were 7 bases for V and 4 bases for J; bases not matched to a gene: 6. This chain's CDR3 is CASTPGQGSYGYTF. CDR3 sequence (DNA): TGTGCCAGTACTCCGGGACAGGGGAGCTATGGCTACACCTTC.

The chain employs TRBV5-1 and TRBJ2-1, with D perhaps TRBD1 (6 bases). The ends were cut back, 5 bases at V and 9 bases at J, with 18 bases in the middle. The germline V gene has CDR1 SGHRS and CDR2 YFSETQ. The CDR3 is made up of 14 amino acids. The CDR3 DNA reads as TGCGCCAGCAGTCGGGACACGGCTGGGGGTGAGCAGTTCTTC. Protein: CASSRDTAGGEQFF.

The V gene is TRBV24-1, the J gene TRBJ2-2, with D tentatively TRBD1 (5 bases). The CDR3 loop spans 17 amino acids. Germline CDR1 and CDR2: KGHDR and SFDVKD. V lost 7 bases and J 4 bases, leaving 21 bases between the germline ends. The CDR3 reads CATSHPPTTGSTGELFF. As DNA, the CDR3 is TGTGCCACCAGCCACCCTCCCACTACAGGAAGCACCGGGGAGCTGTTTTTT.

This chain connects TRBV11-3 to TRBJ2-3, with 8 bases that match TRBD2. The germline V gene encodes CDR1 SGHNT and CDR2 YENEEA. The CDR3 length is 17 residues. V was pared by 4 bases and J by 2 bases, with 11 bases of the junction left unmatched. CDR3 sequence: CASSSSRAGVFTDTQYF. DNA for the CDR3: TGTGCCAGCAGCTCCTCCCGAGCGGGGGTTTTCACAGATACGCAGTATTTT.

The chain combines TRBV5-1 with TRBJ2-3; D is unresolved. V lost 3 bases, J lost 6 bases, and 5 bases lay in between. Germline V gene lookup returns CDR1 SGHRS and CDR2 YFSETQ. CDR3 length equals 11 residues. CDR3 nucleotides: TGCGCCAGCAGCTCCCTCGATACGCAGTATTTT. It translates to CASSSLDTQYF.

The chain joins TRBV7-9 to TRBJ2-3; 12 bases line up with TRBD2. Germline trimming cut 3 bases from V and 3 bases from J; bases unmatched to any gene: 7. The germline CDR1 and CDR2 sequences are SEHNR and FQNEAQ (reference sequence). This CDR3 region has 17 residues. The CDR3 coding sequence is TGTGCCAGCAGCTTCCGACTAGCGGGAGATTTAACAGATACGCAGTATTTT. It codes for CASSFRLAGDLTDTQYF.

The rearrangement joins TRBV24-1 to TRBJ2-6; D gene ambiguous. This CDR3 has 14 amino acids. CDR1 KGHDR and CDR2 SFDVKD come from the germline V gene. Trimming pared 4 bases from V and 1 base from J, leaving 4 bases between. CDR3 bases: TGTGCCACCAGTGACGTGTCTGGGGCCAACGTCCTGACTTTC. Its protein product is CATSDVSGANVLTF.

The rearrangement links TRBV5-1 to TRBJ2-5; D is possibly TRBD2 (6 bases). Germline V gene data show CDR1 as SGHRS and CDR2 as YFSETQ. Trimming pared 4 bases from V and 5 bases from J, leaving 15 bases between. CDR3 length: 14 amino acids. The DNA of the CDR3 is TGCGCCAGCAGCCGAGGAGGGGTAGGGGAGACCCAGTACTTC. This sequence encodes CASSRGGVGETQYF.